The rows below give T cell receptor beta chains drawn from one sample of a study of shared clonotypes between healthy human individuals. Assay used: immunoSEQ multiplex PCR; TCRdb lists only in-frame clones, some missing. This sample has 1,500,000 or so clones, with approximately 96% found just once. Sequences were obtained from naive CD4+ T cells sorted from blood. These receptors were obtained from a man aged 30 to 39 in good health. The CDR3 runs from the conserved cysteine through the conserved F or W. A D gene is named only where the DNA matches it firmly. Only part of the rows carry a size: once, few, many, or a class if the clone is expanded.

j_call: TRBJ2-1; d_call: TRBD1; v_call: TRBV15; clone_size: .; cdr3_aa: CATRSGQNYNEQFF; cdr3_nt: TGTGCCACCAGATCGGGACAGAACTACAATGAGCAGTTCTTC
j_call: TRBJ2-6; d_call: .; v_call: TRBV7-8; clone_size: .; cdr3_aa: CASSLFGNSGANVLTF; cdr3_nt: TGTGCCAGCAGCTTATTCGGGAACTCTGGGGCCAACGTCCTGACTTTC
j_call: TRBJ2-5; d_call: .; v_call: TRBV5-4; clone_size: .; cdr3_aa: CASSLVGGETQYF; cdr3_nt: TGTGCCAGCAGCTTGGTTGGGGGAGAGACCCAGTACTTC
j_call: TRBJ1-2; d_call: TRBD1; v_call: TRBV2; clone_size: .; cdr3_aa: CASSGMGQGHYGYTF; cdr3_nt: TGTGCCAGCAGTGGGATGGGACAGGGCCACTATGGCTACACCTTC
j_call: TRBJ2-1; d_call: TRBD1; v_call: TRBV5-1; clone_size: .; cdr3_aa: CASSSTGTDYNEQFF; cdr3_nt: TGCGCCAGCAGCTCTACCGGGACAGACTACAATGAGCAGTTCTTC
j_call: TRBJ2-7; d_call: TRBD1; v_call: TRBV5-6; clone_size: .; cdr3_aa: CASSLKAGQGTYEQYF; cdr3_nt: TGTGCCAGCAGCTTGAAGGCCGGACAGGGTACCTACGAGCAGTACTTC
j_call: TRBJ2-7; d_call: .; v_call: TRBV11-3; clone_size: once; cdr3_aa: CASSLETGSYEQYF; cdr3_nt: TGTGCCAGCAGCTTAGAAACTGGTTCCTACGAGCAGTACTTC
j_call: TRBJ2-1; d_call: TRBD2; v_call: TRBV5-1; clone_size: once; cdr3_aa: CASSLGSGRAYEQFF; cdr3_nt: TGCGCCAGCAGCTTGGGTAGCGGGAGGGCCTATGAGCAGTTCTTC
j_call: TRBJ2-7; d_call: .; v_call: TRBV19; clone_size: .; cdr3_aa: CASSRDSPTYEQYF; cdr3_nt: TGTGCCAGTAGTAGAGACAGCCCCACCTACGAGCAGTACTTC
j_call: TRBJ2-5; d_call: .; v_call: TRBV5-1; clone_size: .; cdr3_aa: CASSLIGQQETQYF; cdr3_nt: TGCGCCAGCAGCTTGATCGGACAGCAAGAGACCCAGTACTTC
j_call: TRBJ2-6; d_call: .; v_call: TRBV5-1; clone_size: .; cdr3_aa: CASSLGAAGANVLTF; cdr3_nt: TGCGCCAGCAGCTTGGGTGCTGCGGGGGCCAACGTCCTGACTTTC
j_call: TRBJ1-2; d_call: .; v_call: TRBV2; clone_size: .; cdr3_aa: CASTQNDGYTF; cdr3_nt: TGTGCCAGCACCCAAAACGATGGCTACACCTTC
j_call: TRBJ2-1; d_call: .; v_call: TRBV28; clone_size: .; cdr3_aa: CASSQRLFGRSYNEQFF; cdr3_nt: TGTGCCAGCAGTCAGAGACTTTTCGGGCGATCCTACAATGAGCAGTTCTTC
j_call: TRBJ1-2; d_call: .; v_call: TRBV9; clone_size: .; cdr3_aa: CASSVAARNYGYTF; cdr3_nt: TGTGCCAGCAGCGTAGCGGCCAGGAACTATGGCTACACCTTC
j_call: TRBJ2-2; d_call: TRBD1; v_call: TRBV5-6; clone_size: .; cdr3_aa: CASSLGTVNTGELFF; cdr3_nt: TGTGCCAGCAGCTTAGGGACAGTGAACACCGGGGAGCTGTTTTTT
j_call: TRBJ2-1; d_call: .; v_call: TRBV5-4; clone_size: .; cdr3_aa: CASSTPSSSYNEQFF; cdr3_nt: TGTGCCAGCAGCACCCCCTCCAGCTCCTACAATGAGCAGTTCTTC
j_call: TRBJ2-1; d_call: TRBD1; v_call: TRBV11-2; clone_size: .; cdr3_aa: CASSSSTGAYNEQFF; cdr3_nt: TGTGCCAGCAGCTCTTCGACAGGGGCTTACAATGAGCAGTTCTTC
j_call: TRBJ1-5; d_call: .; v_call: TRBV5-1; clone_size: .; cdr3_aa: CASSPDPAGAQHF; cdr3_nt: TGCGCCAGCAGCCCGGACCCTGCAGGGGCTCAGCATTTT
j_call: TRBJ2-5; d_call: .; v_call: TRBV18; clone_size: .; cdr3_aa: CASSPYGSETQYF; cdr3_nt: TGTGCCAGCTCACCATATGGGAGTGAGACCCAGTACTTC
j_call: TRBJ2-1; d_call: TRBD2; v_call: TRBV7-8; clone_size: .; cdr3_aa: CASSRRTSGGSSYNEQFF; cdr3_nt: TGTGCCAGCAGCCGGCGGACTAGCGGAGGGAGCTCCTACAATGAGCAGTTCTTC
j_call: TRBJ2-1; d_call: TRBD2; v_call: TRBV27; clone_size: .; cdr3_aa: CASSFREGLVHNEQFF; cdr3_nt: TGTGCCAGCTCTTTCCGGGAGGGCCTTGTACACAATGAGCAGTTCTTC
j_call: TRBJ1-4; d_call: .; v_call: TRBV5-4; clone_size: .; cdr3_aa: CASSSRGTTNEKLFF; cdr3_nt: TGTGCCAGCAGCTCTAGGGGTACAACTAATGAAAAACTGTTTTTT
j_call: TRBJ1-5; d_call: .; v_call: TRBV4-1; clone_size: .; cdr3_aa: CASSQGQAGVGQPQHF; cdr3_nt: TGCGCCAGCAGCCAAGGGCAAGCAGGGGTTGGTCAGCCCCAGCATTTT
j_call: TRBJ1-5; d_call: .; v_call: TRBV2; clone_size: .; cdr3_aa: CASSWPSQPQHF; cdr3_nt: TGTGCCAGCAGCTGGCCCTCTCAGCCCCAGCATTTT
j_call: TRBJ2-2; d_call: TRBD2; v_call: TRBV6-5; clone_size: .; cdr3_aa: CASIRTSGSVGELFF; cdr3_nt: TGTGCCAGCATTAGGACTAGCGGTTCGGTCGGGGAGCTGTTTTTT
j_call: TRBJ1-4; d_call: .; v_call: TRBV27; clone_size: .; cdr3_aa: CASSLTDSSNEKLFF; cdr3_nt: TGTGCCAGCAGTTTAACCGACAGCTCTAATGAAAAACTGTTTTTT
j_call: TRBJ2-3; d_call: .; v_call: TRBV15; clone_size: .; cdr3_aa: CATSRSGGSGGEADTQYF; cdr3_nt: TGTGCCACCAGCAGATCGGGGGGCTCAGGCGGGGAAGCAGATACGCAGTATTTT
j_call: TRBJ2-1; d_call: TRBD2; v_call: TRBV11-1; clone_size: .; cdr3_aa: CASSLGLLAGGGADEQFF; cdr3_nt: TGTGCCAGCAGCTTAGGGTTGCTAGCGGGAGGGGGGGCTGATGAGCAGTTCTTC
j_call: TRBJ1-2; d_call: TRBD1; v_call: TRBV7-8; clone_size: .; cdr3_aa: CASSLFLGYRGPDYGYTF; cdr3_nt: TGTGCCAGCAGCCTTTTTTTGGGTTACAGGGGCCCTGACTATGGCTACACCTTC